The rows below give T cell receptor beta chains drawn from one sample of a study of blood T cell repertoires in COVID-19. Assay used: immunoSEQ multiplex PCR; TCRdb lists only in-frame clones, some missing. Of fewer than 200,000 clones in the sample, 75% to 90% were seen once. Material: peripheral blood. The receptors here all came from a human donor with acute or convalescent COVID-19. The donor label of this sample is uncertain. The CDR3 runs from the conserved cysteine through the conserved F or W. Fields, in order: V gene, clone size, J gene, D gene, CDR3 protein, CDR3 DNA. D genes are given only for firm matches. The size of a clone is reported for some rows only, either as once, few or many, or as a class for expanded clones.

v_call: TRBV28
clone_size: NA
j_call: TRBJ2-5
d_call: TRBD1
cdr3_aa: CASSLPGGLGETQYF
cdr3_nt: TGTGCCAGCAGTTTACCAGGGGGTTTGGGGGAGACCCAGTACTTC

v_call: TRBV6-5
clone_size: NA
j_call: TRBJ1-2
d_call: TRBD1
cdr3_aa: CASSGTGGFYGYTF
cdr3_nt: TGTGCCAGCAGCGGGACAGGGGGTTTTTATGGCTACACCTTC

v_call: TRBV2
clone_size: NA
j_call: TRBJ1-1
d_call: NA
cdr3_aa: CASSLGRTEAFF
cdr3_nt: TGTGCCAGCAGCCTGGGGCGGACTGAAGCTTTCTTT

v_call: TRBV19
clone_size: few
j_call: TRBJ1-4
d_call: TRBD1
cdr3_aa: CASSARDRGLPTNEKLFF
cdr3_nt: TGTGCCAGTAGTGCCCGGGACAGGGGGCTCCCAACTAATGAAAAACTGTTTTTT

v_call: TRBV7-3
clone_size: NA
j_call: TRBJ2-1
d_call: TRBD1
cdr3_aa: CASSLKPGQGAREQFF
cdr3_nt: TGTGCCAGCAGCTTAAAGCCGGGACAGGGGGCACGTGAGCAGTTCTTC

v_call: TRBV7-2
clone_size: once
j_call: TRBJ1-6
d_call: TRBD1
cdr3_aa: CASSWGRGNSPLHF
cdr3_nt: TGTGCCAGCAGCTGGGGCAGGGGGAATTCACCCCTCCACTTT

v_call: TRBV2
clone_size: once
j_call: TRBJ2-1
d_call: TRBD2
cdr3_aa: CASLPLAGYNNEQFF
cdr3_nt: TGTGCCAGCCTACCTCTAGCGGGGTATAACAATGAGCAGTTCTTC

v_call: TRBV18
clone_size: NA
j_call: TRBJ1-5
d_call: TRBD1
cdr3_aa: CASSPTGQGKSNQPQHF
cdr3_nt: TGTGCCAGCTCACCCACTGGACAGGGTAAAAGCAATCAGCCCCAGCATTTT

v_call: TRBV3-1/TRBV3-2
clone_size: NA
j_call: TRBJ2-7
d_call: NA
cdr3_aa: CASSPEAGLHAFEQYF
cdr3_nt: TGTGCCAGCAGCCCAGAGGCAGGACTGCACGCCTTTGAGCAGTACTTC

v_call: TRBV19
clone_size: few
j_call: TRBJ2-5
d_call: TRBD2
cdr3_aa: CASSILSLSGGHETQYF
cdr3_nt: TGTGCCAGTAGTATACTATCGCTCAGCGGGGGACATGAGACCCAGTACTTC

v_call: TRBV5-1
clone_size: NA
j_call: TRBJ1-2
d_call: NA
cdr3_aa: CASSLVPGMYGDYGYTF
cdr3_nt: TGCGCCAGCAGCTTGGTGCCAGGCATGTACGGGGACTATGGCTACACCTTC

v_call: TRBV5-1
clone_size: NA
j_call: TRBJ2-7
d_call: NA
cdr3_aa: CASSLAVGTEPYEQYF
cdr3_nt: TGCGCCAGCAGCTTGGCTGTGGGTACGGAGCCCTACGAGCAGTACTTC

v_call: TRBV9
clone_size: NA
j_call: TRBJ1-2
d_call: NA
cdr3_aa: CASSVYSSGGYTF
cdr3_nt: TGTGCCAGCAGCGTTTACTCTTCGGGGGGCTACACCTTC

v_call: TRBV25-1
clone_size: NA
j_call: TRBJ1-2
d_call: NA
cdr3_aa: CASSEFGGGYTF
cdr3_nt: TGTGCCAGCAGTGAATTTGGGGGCGGCTACACCTTC